This entry lists 30 T cell receptor beta chains sequenced from one sample in a study of cytomegalovirus exposure and HLA in healthy donors. PCR employed 60 Vbeta and 13 Jbeta primers. The protocol was immunoSEQ multiplex PCR, while the TCRdb copy is restricted to in-frame clones and leaves out a portion. The table includes around 170,000 clones, roughly 80% detected once. Specimen: PBMCs. Receptor source: a man aged 35 to 55 in good health and CMV-seronegative.

This chain connects TRBV28 to TRBJ2-7; TRBD2 matches 10 bases. Unmatched junction bases numbered 7, after V lost 5 bases and J lost 0 bases. Germline CDR1 is MDHEN and CDR2 is SYDVKM. This CDR3 comprises 16 residues. The CDR3 nucleotides read TGTGCCAGCAGTACCTATAGCGGGAGGAGCTCCTACGAGCAGTACTTC. This translates into CASSTYSGRSSYEQYF. Using reference TRBV28 and TRBJ2-7 for the parts outside the CDR3, the full variable domain is DVKVTQSSRYLVKRTGEKVFLECVQDMDHENMFWYRQDPGLGLRLIYFSYDVKMKEKGDIPEGYSVSREKKERFSLILESASTNQTSMYLCASSTYSGRSSYEQYFGPGTRLTVT.

This CDR3 is CASSQDLGQGVFEQYF. CDR3 DNA: TGCGCCAGCAGCCAAGATTTAGGACAGGGGGTTTTTGAGCAGTACTTC. This sequence joins TRBV4-3 and TRBJ2-7; 10 bases map to TRBD1. Germline V gene data show CDR1 as LGHNA and CDR2 as YSLEER. The CDR3 totals 16 residues. V lost 0 bases and J lost 7; bases outside the gene matches: 9.

The genes are TRBV19 and TRBJ1-1; D uncertain. Trimming removed 8 bases at V and 1 base at J, with 11 bases between. This CDR3 has 13 residues. Germline CDR1 and CDR2: LNHDA and SQIVND (reference sequence). The CDR3 loop reads CASATPGNTEAFF. The CDR3 region has the DNA TGTGCCAGTGCGACCCCGGGGAACACTGAAGCTTTCTTT.

The gene calls are TRBV2 and TRBJ2-5; 11 bases fit TRBD2. The CDR3 length is 16 residues. Germline assignment: CDR1 SNHLY and CDR2 FYNNEI. The junction had 6 bases not matched to a gene; V was cut back by 4 bases and J by 2 bases. The chain's CDR3 is CASSVLAGETQETQYF. The CDR3 nucleotides are TGTGCCAGCAGTGTACTAGCGGGAGAGACGCAAGAGACCCAGTACTTC.

V gene TRBV5-6 combines with J gene TRBJ1-2; D ambiguous. The V gene lost 5 bases and the J gene lost 8 bases, with 22 bases spanning the gap. CDR1 and CDR2 from the germline V gene are SGHDT and YYEEEE. There are 15 residues in the CDR3. The CDR3 DNA sequence: TGTGCCAGCAGACCAGGACTTGGCCCGATTGGGGGCTACACCTTC. It codes for CASRPGLGPIGGYTF.

This clone was detected only a few times. The rearrangement uses TRBV29-1 and TRBJ1-1; 9 bases are a match to TRBD1. V shed 6 bases and J 1 base; nucleotides not matched to a gene: 3. This CDR3 is built from 13 residues. CDR1 and CDR2 (germline): SQVTM, ANQGSEA. The CDR3 protein is CSVGQGGNTEAFF. The CDR3 DNA reads TGCAGCGTGGGACAGGGAGGGAACACTGAAGCTTTCTTT.

The chain uses TRBV7-2 and TRBJ1-5; TRBD1 might be the D (6 bases). The CDR3 is 14 residues long. From germline, CDR1 is SGHTA and CDR2 FQGNSA. V dropped 1 base and J dropped 2 bases, with 6 bases sitting between them. This CDR3 reads CASSLGQGNQPQHF. Here the CDR3 DNA reads TGTGCCAGCAGCTTAGGACAGGGCAATCAGCCCCAGCATTTT.

The J gene is TRBJ2-3, the V gene TRBV9, with TRBD1 matching over 8 bases. The germline gives CDR1 SGDLS, CDR2 YYNGEE. The V segment lost 4 bases and the J segment 2 bases; nucleotides outside the gene matches: 6. This CDR3 has 15 amino acids. CDR3 residues: CASSPGQVPTDTQYF. The CDR3 DNA is TGTGCCAGCAGCCCGGGACAGGTCCCCACAGATACGCAGTATTTT.

The V and J genes are TRBV12-2 and TRBJ2-6; the D call TRBD1 from the table was never checked on the DNA. TRBV12-2 is termed a pseudogene. The CDR3 has 20 amino acids. In nucleotides, the CDR3 is TGTGCAAGTCGCTTACCTCGGGTCGGACAGGGTTTTTCCGGGGCCAACGTCCTGACTTTC. Encoded protein: CASRLPRVGQGFSGANVLTF.

The chain has TRBV7-2 and TRBJ2-3; 7 nucleotides match TRBD2. The CDR3 contains 13 residues. Germline trimming cut 6 bases from V and 1 base from J; bases unmatched to any gene: 1. Germline V gene lookup returns CDR1 SGHTA and CDR2 FQGNSA. The CDR3 here is CASRAGGTDTQYF. For the CDR3, the DNA is TGTGCCAGCAGGGCGGGAGGCACAGATACGCAGTATTTT.

The CDR3 DNA is TGTGCCAGCAGCAGACTCAGGGGGCGGACGCCCGCTGAAGCTTTCTTT. Translated, it gives CASSRLRGRTPAEAFF. The J gene is TRBJ1-1, the V gene TRBV7-8; 8 bases line up with TRBD1. CDR1 is SGHVS, CDR2 FQNEAQ, per germline. V dropped 5 bases and J dropped 6; count of bases not matched to a gene: 14. The CDR3 length is 16 residues.

The J gene is TRBJ2-7, the V gene TRBV5-4, with D maybe TRBD1 (5 bases). The V end was cut by 4 bases, the J end by 2 bases, with 10 bases between. Germline V gene data show CDR1 as SGHNT and CDR2 as YYREEE (reference sequence). The CDR3 consists of 13 residues. DNA for the CDR3: TGTGCCAGCAGCCGTGACAGAACCTACGAGCAGTACTTC. It yields the protein CASSRDRTYEQYF. The complete variable domain, with remaining parts taken from reference TRBV5-4 and TRBJ2-7, reads ETGVTQSPTHLIKTRGQQVTLRCSSQSGHNTVSWYQQALGQGPQFIFQYYREEENGRGNFPPRFSGLQFPNYSSELNVNALELDDSALYLCASSRDRTYEQYFGPGTRLTVT.

The chain uses TRBV5-4 and TRBJ2-7; D ambiguous. V was pared by 7 bases and J by 3 bases, with 11 bases between. Germline loops: CDR1 SGHNT, CDR2 YYREEE (reference sequence). The length of the CDR3 is 12 residues. The chain's CDR3 is CASATLGYEQYF. In DNA, the CDR3 is TGTGCCAGCGCGACACTGGGCTACGAGCAGTACTTC.

The chain carries TRBV9 and TRBJ1-1; 9 nucleotides align to TRBD1. The junction had 6 bases not matched to a gene; V was cut back by 2 bases and J by 7 bases. This CDR3 has 14 residues. The germline V gene has CDR1 SGDLS and CDR2 YYNGEE. The CDR3 reads CASSVTGGQGEAFF. CDR3 nucleotides: TGTGCCAGCAGCGTTACAGGGGGCCAAGGTGAAGCTTTCTTT.

The rearrangement links TRBV4-1 to TRBJ1-2; unclear D gene. Trimming shortened V by 2 bases and J by 0 bases, and 7 bases separated the two germline ends. The CDR3 extends over 14 amino acids. From germline, CDR1 is MGHRA and CDR2 YSYEKL. The CDR3 region is CASSQPATNYGYTF. CDR3 in DNA: TGCGCCAGCAGCCAACCCGCGACTAACTATGGCTACACCTTC.

The chain joins TRBV7-8 to TRBJ1-1; TRBD1 might be the D (6 bases). Trimming left V 1 base short and J 8 bases short, with 8 bases between. Germline CDR1 and CDR2: SGHVS and FQNEAQ. CDR3 length: 12 amino acids. CDR3 region: CASSLGTVEAFF. CDR3 in DNA: TGTGCCAGCAGCTTAGGGACAGTCGAAGCTTTCTTT.

This clone appeared once. The genes are TRBV5-4 and TRBJ2-3; D is perhaps TRBD2 (6 bases). The CDR3 sequence is 15 residues long. Trimming took off 4 bases at V and 2 bases at J, with 14 bases between the two ends. Germline V gives CDR1 SGHNT, CDR2 YYREEE (reference sequence). The CDR3 sequence is CASSRDSPLTDTQYF. The CDR3 coding sequence is TGTGCCAGCAGCCGGGACTCCCCCCTCACAGATACGCAGTATTTT.

V gene TRBV27 combines with J gene TRBJ2-1; 7 bases match TRBD2. The ends lost 9 bases at V and 10 bases at J; junction bases unmatched: 9. CDR3 length equals 12 residues. The germline CDR1 and CDR2 sequences are MNHEY and SMNVEV (reference sequence). The CDR3 reads CASAPAGAEQFF. The CDR3 DNA reads as TGTGCCAGTGCCCCTGCGGGAGCAGAGCAGTTCTTC.

The chain uses TRBV28 and TRBJ2-7, with D hard to call. The CDR3 extends over 13 amino acids. V lost 6 bases and J 2 bases, leaving 11 bases between the germline ends. From germline, CDR1 is MDHEN and CDR2 SYDVKM. As DNA, the CDR3 is TGTGCCAGCAGAAAAGGCAGCGCCTACGAGCAGTACTTC. This encodes CASRKGSAYEQYF.

This clone has a single count. The genes are TRBV5-6 and TRBJ1-1; tentatively, D is TRBD1 (6 bases). The CDR3 consists of 14 residues. CDR1 and CDR2 from the germline V gene are SGHDT and YYEEEE. The V end lost 0 bases, the J end lost 1 base, and 7 bases lay between the germline ends. This CDR3 is CASSLGRGNTEAFF. The CDR3 DNA sequence: TGTGCCAGCAGCTTGGGCAGGGGGAACACTGAAGCTTTCTTT.

This clone showed up just once. The rearrangement links TRBV7-9 to TRBJ2-7; a weak D match, TRBD2 (7 bases). Germline V lookup: CDR1 SEHNR, CDR2 FQNEAQ (reference sequence). This CDR3 is built from 15 residues. The V and J ends lost 6 bases and 2 bases respectively, with 17 bases between them. The CDR3 reads CASSPPGGLTYEQYF. The CDR3 DNA follows: TGTGCCAGCAGTCCCCCGGGGGGCCTCACCTACGAGCAGTACTTC.

A few counts support this clone. The V call is TRBV7-3, the J call TRBJ1-4; TRBD1 matches 10 bases. The CDR3 is made up of 20 amino acids. V lost 1 base to trimming and J lost 4 bases; unmatched junction nucleotides: 15. Germline CDR1 and CDR2: SGHTA and FQGTGA. CDR3 residues: CASSLRMVQDRGTYNEKLFF. CDR3 bases: TGTGCCAGCAGCTTAAGGATGGTTCAGGACAGGGGGACATATAATGAAAAACTGTTTTTT.

The chain recombines TRBV4-3 with TRBJ1-1; no firm D call. CDR3 size: 15 residues. Germline values: CDR1 LGHNA, CDR2 YSLEER. The V end was cut by 0 bases, the J end by 2 bases, with 10 bases between. Here the CDR3 DNA reads TGCGCCAGCAGCCAAGATCTAGGCGACAACACTGAAGCTTTCTTT. Translating gives CASSQDLGDNTEAFF.

The rearrangement uses TRBV6-6 and TRBJ2-1, with TRBD2 matching 11 bases. The CDR3 loop spans 16 amino acids. Germline V gives CDR1 MNHNY, CDR2 SVGAGI (reference sequence). Germline trimming cut 6 bases from V and 6 bases from J; bases unmatched to any gene: 10. CDR3 sequence reads: CASRDTLAGAFNEQFF. The CDR3 region has the DNA TGTGCCAGCAGGGATACACTAGCGGGAGCCTTCAATGAGCAGTTCTTC.

As concerns this clone: A read error may produce the germline difference seen at one junction end. The CDR3 region has the DNA TGTGCCGGCAGTTACTCGGCGAGGGTCCACGAGCAGTACTTC. Translated: CAGSYSARVHEQYF. This chain joins TRBV6-5 and TRBJ2-7; TRBD2 might be the D (5 bases). Germline V gene lookup returns CDR1 MNHEY and CDR2 SVGAGI. The CDR3 is 14 residues long.

The chain is built from TRBV10-3 and TRBJ2-7; 8 bases fit TRBD1. Trimming cost V 3 bases and J 2 bases; bases outside gene matches: 6. Germline V gene sequence: CDR1 ENHRY, CDR2 SYGVKD. The CDR3 is made up of 15 amino acids. The CDR3 DNA sequence: TGTGCCATCAGTGAAAGGGGACAGGAACCCTACGAGCAGTACTTC. It translates to CAISERGQEPYEQYF.

The V call is TRBV2, the J call TRBJ1-5; a weak D match, TRBD1 (6 bases). The ends were cut back, 6 bases at V and 3 bases at J, with 12 bases in the middle. This CDR3 is built from 14 residues. The germline V gene encodes CDR1 SNHLY and CDR2 FYNNEI. The DNA for the CDR3 is TGTGCCAGCAGGCCCGGACAGACCAATCAGCCCCAGCATTTT. It translates to CASRPGQTNQPQHF.

The chain recombines TRBV7-2 with TRBJ2-2; TRBD1 matches at 10 bases. This CDR3 has 15 amino acids. Germline loops: CDR1 SGHTA, CDR2 FQGNSA. The V and J ends lost 4 bases and 6 bases, in that order; junction bases with no gene match: 5. CDR3 region: CASSSGQGYAGELFF. The CDR3 DNA follows: TGTGCCAGCAGCTCGGGACAGGGGTACGCCGGGGAGCTGTTTTTT.

CDR3 protein: CASSPFDRGLFTGELFF. DNA for the CDR3: TGTGCCAGCAGCCCTTTTGACAGGGGCCTATTCACCGGGGAGCTGTTTTTT. The chain recombines TRBV11-3 with TRBJ2-2; 8 bases match TRBD1. CDR1 SGHNT and CDR2 YENEEA come from the germline V gene. V was clipped by 5 bases and J by 4 bases; unmatched bases: 12. This CDR3 spans 17 amino acids.

This clone is a singleton in its sample. The chain has TRBV28 and TRBJ2-7; D remains ambiguous. The V and J ends lost 2 bases and 3 bases respectively, with 8 bases between them. The germline V gene has CDR1 MDHEN and CDR2 SYDVKM. The CDR3 covers 13 residues. The CDR3 DNA is TGTGCCAGCAGTTTAACAGAGAACTACGAGCAGTACTTC. It encodes CASSLTENYEQYF.